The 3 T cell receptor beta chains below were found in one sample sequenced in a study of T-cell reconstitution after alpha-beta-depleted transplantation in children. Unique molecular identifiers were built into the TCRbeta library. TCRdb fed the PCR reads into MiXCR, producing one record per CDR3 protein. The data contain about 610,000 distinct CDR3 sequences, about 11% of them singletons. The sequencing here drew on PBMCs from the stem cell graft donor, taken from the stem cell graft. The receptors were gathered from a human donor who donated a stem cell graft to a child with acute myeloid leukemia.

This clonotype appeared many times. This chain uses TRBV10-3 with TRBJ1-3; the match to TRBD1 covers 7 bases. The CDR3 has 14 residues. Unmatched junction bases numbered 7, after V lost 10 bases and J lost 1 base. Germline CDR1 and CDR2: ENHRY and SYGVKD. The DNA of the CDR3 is TGTGCCACCGAACAGGGGACTTCTGGAAACACCATATATTTT. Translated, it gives CATEQGTSGNTIYF.

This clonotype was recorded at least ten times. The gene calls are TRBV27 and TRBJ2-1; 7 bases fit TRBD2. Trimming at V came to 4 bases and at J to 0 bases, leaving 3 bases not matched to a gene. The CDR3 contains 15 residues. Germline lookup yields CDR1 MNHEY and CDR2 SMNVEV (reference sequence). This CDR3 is CASSSREGSYNEQFF. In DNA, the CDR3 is TGTGCCAGCAGTTCTAGGGAGGGCTCCTACAATGAGCAGTTCTTC.

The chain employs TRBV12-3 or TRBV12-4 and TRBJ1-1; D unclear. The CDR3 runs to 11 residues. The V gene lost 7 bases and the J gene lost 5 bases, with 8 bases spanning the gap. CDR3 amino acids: CASTVGTEAFF. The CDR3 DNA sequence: TGTGCCAGCACTGTTGGTACTGAAGCTTTCTTT.